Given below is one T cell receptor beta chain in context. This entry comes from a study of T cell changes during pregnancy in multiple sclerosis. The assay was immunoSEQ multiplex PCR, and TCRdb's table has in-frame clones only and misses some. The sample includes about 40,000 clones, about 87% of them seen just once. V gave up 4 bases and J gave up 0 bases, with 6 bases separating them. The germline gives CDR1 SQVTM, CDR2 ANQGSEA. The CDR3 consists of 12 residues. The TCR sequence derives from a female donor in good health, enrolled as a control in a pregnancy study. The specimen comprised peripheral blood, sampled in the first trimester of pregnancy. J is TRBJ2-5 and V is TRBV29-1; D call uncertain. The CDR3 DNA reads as TGCAGCGTTGGTCAGAACCAAGAGACCCAGTACTTC. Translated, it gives CSVGQNQETQYF.